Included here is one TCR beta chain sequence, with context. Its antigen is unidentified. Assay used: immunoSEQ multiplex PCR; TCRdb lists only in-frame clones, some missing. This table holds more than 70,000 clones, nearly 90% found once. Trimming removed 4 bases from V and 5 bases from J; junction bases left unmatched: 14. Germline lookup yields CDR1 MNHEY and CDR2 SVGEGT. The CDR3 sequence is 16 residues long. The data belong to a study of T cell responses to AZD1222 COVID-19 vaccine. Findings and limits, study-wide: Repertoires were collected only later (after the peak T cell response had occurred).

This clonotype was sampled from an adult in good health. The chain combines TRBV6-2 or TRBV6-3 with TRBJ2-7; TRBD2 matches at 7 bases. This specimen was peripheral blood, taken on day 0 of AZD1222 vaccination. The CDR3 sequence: CASSSVGAGERDEQYF. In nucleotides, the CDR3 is TGTGCCAGCAGTTCTGTCGGGGCGGGAGAACGGGACGAGCAGTACTTC.